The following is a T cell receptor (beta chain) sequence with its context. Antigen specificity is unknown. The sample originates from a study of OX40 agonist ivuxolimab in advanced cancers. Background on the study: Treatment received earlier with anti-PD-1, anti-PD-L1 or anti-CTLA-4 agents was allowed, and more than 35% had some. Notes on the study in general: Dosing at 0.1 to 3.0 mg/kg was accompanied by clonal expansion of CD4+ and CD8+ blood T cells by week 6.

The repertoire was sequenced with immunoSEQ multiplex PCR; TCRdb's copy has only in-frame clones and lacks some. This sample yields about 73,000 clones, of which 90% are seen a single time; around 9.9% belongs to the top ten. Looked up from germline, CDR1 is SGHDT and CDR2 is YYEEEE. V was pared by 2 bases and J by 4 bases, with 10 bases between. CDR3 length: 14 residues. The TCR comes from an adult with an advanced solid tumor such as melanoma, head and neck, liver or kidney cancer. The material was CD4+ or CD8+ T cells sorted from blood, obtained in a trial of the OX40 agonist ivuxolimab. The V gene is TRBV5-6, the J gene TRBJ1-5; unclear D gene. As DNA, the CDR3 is TGTGCCAGCAGCTTTCGGGGTTTTAATCAGCCCCAGCATTTT. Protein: CASSFRGFNQPQHF.